This T cell receptor beta chain appears in the sequencing data of a study of T cells expressing NK-cell markers. As for the study in general: Sequenced donors, eight in total, included seven who were HCMV-seropositive and one who was seronegative. Study findings and constraints: Roughly six donors had dominant NKG2C+ clonotypes that comprised roughly 1.0-7.5% of their CD8+ T cells. Once again these clonotypes came out on top in the CD3+CD56-NKG2C+ fraction of a few donors.

The length of the CDR3 is 15 residues. CDR1 is WSHSY and CDR2 is SAAADI in the germline V gene. TCRdb reanalyzed the 5' RACE reads and collapses them to one entry per CDR3 protein, without DNA. The sample data list fewer than 550,000 distinct CDR3 sequences. With respect to this clonotype: No antigen is known for it.

The TCR originated in a woman between 45 and 65 years old in good health. Source material: blood T cells: a sorted CD56 or NKG2C T cell subset, CD4+ or CD8+ T cells, or bulk PBMC T cells (not recorded which). The V call is TRBV10-2, the J call TRBJ2-1; TCRdb reports TRBD1, a call that lacks DNA to check it against. The CDR3 protein is CASSTGQGTSNEQFF.